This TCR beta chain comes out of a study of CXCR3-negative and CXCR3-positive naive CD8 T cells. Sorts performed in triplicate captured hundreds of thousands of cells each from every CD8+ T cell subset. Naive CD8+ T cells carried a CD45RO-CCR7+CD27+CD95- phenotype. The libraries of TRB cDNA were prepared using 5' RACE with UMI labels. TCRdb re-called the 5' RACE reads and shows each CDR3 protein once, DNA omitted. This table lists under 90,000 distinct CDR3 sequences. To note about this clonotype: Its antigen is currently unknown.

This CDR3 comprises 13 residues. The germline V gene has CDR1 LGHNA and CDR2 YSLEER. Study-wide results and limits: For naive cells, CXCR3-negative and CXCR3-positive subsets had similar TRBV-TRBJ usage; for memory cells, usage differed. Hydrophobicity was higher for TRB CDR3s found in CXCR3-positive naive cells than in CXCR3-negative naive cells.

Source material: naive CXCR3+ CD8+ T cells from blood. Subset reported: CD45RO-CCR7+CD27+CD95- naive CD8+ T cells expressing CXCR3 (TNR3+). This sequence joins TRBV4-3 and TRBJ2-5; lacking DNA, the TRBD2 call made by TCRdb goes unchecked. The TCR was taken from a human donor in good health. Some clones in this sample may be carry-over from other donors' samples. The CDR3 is CASSQGLSGTPYF.